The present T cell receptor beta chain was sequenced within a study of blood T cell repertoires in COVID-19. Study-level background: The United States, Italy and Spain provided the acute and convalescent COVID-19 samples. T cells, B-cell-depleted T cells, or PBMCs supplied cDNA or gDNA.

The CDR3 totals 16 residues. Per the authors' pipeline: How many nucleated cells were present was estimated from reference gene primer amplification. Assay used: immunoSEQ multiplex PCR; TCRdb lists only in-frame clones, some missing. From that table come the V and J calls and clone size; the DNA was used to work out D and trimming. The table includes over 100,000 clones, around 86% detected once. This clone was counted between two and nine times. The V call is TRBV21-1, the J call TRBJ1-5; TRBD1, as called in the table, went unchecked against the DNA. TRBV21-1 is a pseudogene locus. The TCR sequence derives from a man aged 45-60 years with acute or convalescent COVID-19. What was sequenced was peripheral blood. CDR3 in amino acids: CASIFGHHLSNQPQHF. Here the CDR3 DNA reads TGTGCCAGCATCTTCGGACACCACCTTAGCAATCAGCCCCAGCATTTT.